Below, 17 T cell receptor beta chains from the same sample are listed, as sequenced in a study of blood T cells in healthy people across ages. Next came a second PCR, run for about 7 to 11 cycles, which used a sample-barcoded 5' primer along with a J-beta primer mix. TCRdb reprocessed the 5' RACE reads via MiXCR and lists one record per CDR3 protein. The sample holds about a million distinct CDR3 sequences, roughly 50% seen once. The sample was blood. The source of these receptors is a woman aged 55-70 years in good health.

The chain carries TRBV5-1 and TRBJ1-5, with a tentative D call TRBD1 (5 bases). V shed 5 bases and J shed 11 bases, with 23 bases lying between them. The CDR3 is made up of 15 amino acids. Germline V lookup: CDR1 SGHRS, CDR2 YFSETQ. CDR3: CASSQGTSGTETQHF. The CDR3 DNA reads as TGCGCCAGCAGTCAAGGGACTAGCGGCACGGAGACCCAGCATTTT. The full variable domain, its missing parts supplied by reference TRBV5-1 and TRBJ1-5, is KAGVTQTPRYLIKTRGQQVTLSCSPISGHRSVSWYQQTPGQGLQFLFEYFSETQRNKGNFPGRFSGRQFSNSRSEMNVSTLELGDSALYLCASSQGTSGTETQHFGDGTRLSIL.

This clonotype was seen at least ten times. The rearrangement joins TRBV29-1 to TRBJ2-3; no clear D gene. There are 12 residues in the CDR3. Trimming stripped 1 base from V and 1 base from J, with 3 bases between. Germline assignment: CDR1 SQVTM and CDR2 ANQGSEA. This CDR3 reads CSVEGGTDTQYF. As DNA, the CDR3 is TGCAGCGTTGAAGGGGGCACAGATACGCAGTATTTT.

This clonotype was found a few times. The CDR3 sequence: CASSLSLSPNGYTF. CDR3 DNA sequence: TGTGCCAGCAGCTTGTCCCTCTCGCCTAATGGCTACACCTTC. V gene TRBV7-9 combines with J gene TRBJ1-2; D not resolved. CDR3 size: 14 residues. Looked up from germline, CDR1 is SEHNR and CDR2 is FQNEAQ (reference sequence). Trimming took off 3 bases at V and 6 bases at J, with 14 bases between the two ends.

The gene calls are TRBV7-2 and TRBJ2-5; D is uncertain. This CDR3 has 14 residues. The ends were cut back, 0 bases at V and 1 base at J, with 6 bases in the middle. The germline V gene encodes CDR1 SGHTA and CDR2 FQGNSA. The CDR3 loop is CASSLATFQETQYF. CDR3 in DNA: TGTGCCAGCAGCTTAGCGACTTTCCAAGAGACCCAGTACTTC.

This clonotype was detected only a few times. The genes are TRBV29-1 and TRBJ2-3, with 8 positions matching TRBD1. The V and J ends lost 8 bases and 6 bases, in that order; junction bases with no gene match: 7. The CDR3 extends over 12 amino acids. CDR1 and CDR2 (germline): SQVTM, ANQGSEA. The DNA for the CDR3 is TGCAGCTCTAACCGACAGGGGGATACGCAGTATTTT. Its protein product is CSSNRQGDTQYF.

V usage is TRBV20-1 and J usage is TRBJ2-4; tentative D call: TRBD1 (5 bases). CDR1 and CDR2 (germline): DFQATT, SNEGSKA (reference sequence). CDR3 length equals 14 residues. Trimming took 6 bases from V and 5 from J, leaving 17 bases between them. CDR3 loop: CSALRAGPENIQYF. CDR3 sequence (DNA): TGCAGTGCCCTCAGGGCAGGACCCGAAAACATTCAGTACTTC.

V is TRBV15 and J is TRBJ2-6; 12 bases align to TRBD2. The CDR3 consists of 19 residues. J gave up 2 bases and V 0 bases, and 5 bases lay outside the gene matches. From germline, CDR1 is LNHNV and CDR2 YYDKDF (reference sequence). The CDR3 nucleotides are TGTGCCACCAGCAGAGATCCGGCTAGCGGGAGGGCTGGGGCCAACGTCCTGACTTTC. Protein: CATSRDPASGRAGANVLTF.

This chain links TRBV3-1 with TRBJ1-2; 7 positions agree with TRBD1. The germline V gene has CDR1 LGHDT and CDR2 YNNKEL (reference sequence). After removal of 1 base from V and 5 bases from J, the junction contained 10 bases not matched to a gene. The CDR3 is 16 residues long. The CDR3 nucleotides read TGTGCCAGCAGCCAAGCCGACAGGGAACCCCAGTATGGCTACACCTTC. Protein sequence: CASSQADREPQYGYTF.

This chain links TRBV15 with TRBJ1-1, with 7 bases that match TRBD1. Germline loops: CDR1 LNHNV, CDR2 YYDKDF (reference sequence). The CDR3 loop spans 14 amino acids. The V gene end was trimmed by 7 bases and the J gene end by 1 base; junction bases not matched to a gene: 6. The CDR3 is CATKRGQSNTEAFF. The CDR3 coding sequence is TGTGCCACCAAGAGGGGACAGTCGAACACTGAAGCTTTCTTT.

The CDR3 region is CASRAGTAPAFF. DNA of the CDR3: TGTGCCAGCAGGGCCGGGACAGCCCCGGCTTTCTTT. V usage is TRBV28 and J usage is TRBJ1-1, with 7 nucleotides matching TRBD1. The CDR3 loop spans 12 amino acids. Germline V CDR1 and CDR2: MDHEN, SYDVKM. Trimming took 6 bases from V and 11 from J; bases not matched to a gene: 9.

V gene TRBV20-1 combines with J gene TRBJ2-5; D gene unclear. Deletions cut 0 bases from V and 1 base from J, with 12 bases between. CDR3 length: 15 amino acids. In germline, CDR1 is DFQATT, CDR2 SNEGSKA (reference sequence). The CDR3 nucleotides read TGCAGTGCTAGAGAATCCGTACCCATCCAAGAGACCCAGTACTTC. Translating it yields CSARESVPIQETQYF.

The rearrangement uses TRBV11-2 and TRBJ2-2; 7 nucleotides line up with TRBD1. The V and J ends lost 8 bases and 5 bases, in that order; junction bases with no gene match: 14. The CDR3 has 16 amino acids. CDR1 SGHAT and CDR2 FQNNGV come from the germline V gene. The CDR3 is CASGYLYRGRTGELFF. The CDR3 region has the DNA TGTGCCAGCGGCTACTTATACAGGGGAAGGACCGGGGAGCTGTTTTTT.

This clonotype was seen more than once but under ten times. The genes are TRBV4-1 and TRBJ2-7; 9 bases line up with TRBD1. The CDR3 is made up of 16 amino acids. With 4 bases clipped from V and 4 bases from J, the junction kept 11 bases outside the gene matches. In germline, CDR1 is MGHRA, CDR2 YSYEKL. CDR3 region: CASSPFGTGFKYEQYF. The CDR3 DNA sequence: TGCGCCAGCAGCCCTTTTGGGACAGGGTTCAAGTACGAGCAGTACTTC.

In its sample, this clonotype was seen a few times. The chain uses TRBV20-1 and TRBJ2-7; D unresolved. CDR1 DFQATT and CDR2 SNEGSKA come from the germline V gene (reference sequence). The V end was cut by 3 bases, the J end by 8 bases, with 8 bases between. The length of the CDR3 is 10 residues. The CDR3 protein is CSASLAKQYF. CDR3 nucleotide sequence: TGCAGTGCTAGTCTCGCGAAGCAGTACTTC.

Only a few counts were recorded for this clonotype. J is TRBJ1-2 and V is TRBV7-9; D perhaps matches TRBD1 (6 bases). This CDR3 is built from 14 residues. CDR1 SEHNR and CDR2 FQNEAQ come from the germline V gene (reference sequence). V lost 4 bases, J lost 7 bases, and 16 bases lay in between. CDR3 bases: TGTGCCAGCAGCTCTCACAACAGGGAAAGTGGCTACACCTTC. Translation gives CASSSHNRESGYTF.

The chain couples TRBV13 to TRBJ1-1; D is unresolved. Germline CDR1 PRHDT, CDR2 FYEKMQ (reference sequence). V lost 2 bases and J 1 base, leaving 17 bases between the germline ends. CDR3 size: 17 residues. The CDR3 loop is CASSLNSRGFGNTEAFF. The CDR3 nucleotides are TGTGCCAGCAGCTTAAATTCCCGCGGATTTGGGAACACTGAAGCTTTCTTT.

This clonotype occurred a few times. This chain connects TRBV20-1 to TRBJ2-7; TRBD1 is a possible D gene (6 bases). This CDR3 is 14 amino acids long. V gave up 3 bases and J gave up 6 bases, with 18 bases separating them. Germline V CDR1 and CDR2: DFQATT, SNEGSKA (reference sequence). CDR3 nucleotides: TGCAGTGCTAGTCCGGCAGGGGATCTGCGCGAGCAGTACTTC. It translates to CSASPAGDLREQYF.